Sequencing of this T cell receptor beta chain was carried out in a study of metastatic and nonmetastatic thyroid tumors. CDR3 size: 17 residues. Germline V CDR1 and CDR2: SNHLY, FYNNEI. J was trimmed by 3 bases and V by 8 bases; bases with no gene match: 14. MiXCR reprocessed the PCR reads for TCRdb. The table lists about 36,000 clones, around 20% of them singletons. This clone has ten or more counts. Its antigen is still unknown. Notes on the study in general: For both blood and tumor, malignant thyroid tumors reportedly showed significantly higher TCR beta diversity than benign nodules did.

Each patient came to thyroid surgery without any prior treatment (of any kind). The rearrangement uses TRBV2 and TRBJ2-1; 9 bases are shared with TRBD2. The material sequenced was blood. The receptor was derived from a female donor with papillary thyroid cancer or a benign thyroid nodule (not recorded which). Some clones in this sample may be carry-over from other donors' samples. The CDR3 region has the DNA TGTGCCAGCGGGGAGCCTATAGCGGGAGACCTCTACAATGAGCAGTTCTTC. Translating gives CASGEPIAGDLYNEQFF.